A single sample is the source of the 27 T cell receptor beta chains below, sequenced in a study of T cells in Graves' hyperthyroidism and ophthalmopathy. What was amplified from RNA transcripts were TCR beta CDR3 regions. RT-PCR in the first round (using the HTBI primer set) targeted the TCR CDR3. TCRdb reprocessed the multiplex PCR reads via MiXCR and lists one record per CDR3 protein. Among hundreds of thousands of distinct CDR3 sequences listed, over 35% were seen once. Sequencing input: blood. All receptors come from a man aged 18-30 years with Graves' hyperthyroidism.

The sample holds many counts of this clonotype. The J gene is TRBJ1-6, the V gene TRBV12-3 or TRBV12-4, with D possibly TRBD1 on 5 matching bases. Trimming pared 6 bases from V and 6 bases from J, leaving 12 bases between. CDR3 length equals 14 residues. The CDR3 DNA reads TGTGCCAGCAGCCGGGACTGGGTTAATTCACCCCTCCACTTT. Translating gives CASSRDWVNSPLHF.

The chain recombines TRBV7-2 with TRBJ1-3; D might be TRBD1 (5 bases). CDR3 length: 17 residues. The V end was cut by 1 base, the J end by 2 bases, with 15 bases between. CDR1 SGHTA and CDR2 FQGNSA come from the germline V gene. CDR3 DNA: TGTGCCAGCAGCTTAGAGTTTGGGGGACGGGCTGGAAACACCATATATTTT. This encodes CASSLEFGGRAGNTIYF. Variable domain in full (rest from reference TRBV7-2 and TRBJ1-3): GAGVSQSPSNKVTEKGKDVELRCDPISGHTALYWYRQSLGQGLEFLIYFQGNSAPDKSGLPSDRFSAERTGGSVSTLTIQRTQQEDSAVYLCASSLEFGGRAGNTIYFGEGSWLTVV.

Comment on this clonotype: At one boundary the junction diverges from the germline segment, which might be a read error. V is TRBV20-1 and J is TRBJ1-1; no definite D call. This CDR3 contains 13 residues. Germline V gives CDR1 DFQATT, CDR2 SNEGSKA (reference sequence). This chain's CDR3 is CSARDHPNTEAFF. CDR3 bases: TGCAGTGCCAGAGATCACCCGAACACTGAAGCTTTCTTT.

The chain carries TRBV20-1 and TRBJ2-7; D is perhaps TRBD2 (6 bases). V was clipped by 5 bases and J by 0 bases, with 11 bases between them. This CDR3 contains 13 residues. The V gene's germline CDR1 is DFQATT and CDR2 SNEGSKA (reference sequence). CDR3 sequence reads: CSAFSGSSYEQYF. In DNA form, the CDR3 reads TGCAGTGCTTTCTCCGGGAGCTCCTACGAGCAGTACTTC.

CDR3 protein: CAVDKGANVLTF. CDR3 nucleotide sequence: TGTGCCGTAGACAAGGGGGCCAACGTCCTGACTTTC. This rearrangement joins TRBV7-9 to TRBJ2-6; D gene ambiguous. Trimming took off 11 bases at V and 4 bases at J, with 9 bases between the two ends. The CDR3 is 12 amino acids. The germline gives CDR1 SEHNR, CDR2 FQNEAQ (reference sequence).

This chain links TRBV20-1 with TRBJ1-6; the D gene is possibly TRBD1 (5 bases). V dropped 5 bases and J dropped 5 bases, with 16 bases sitting between them. Germline V gene data show CDR1 as DFQATT and CDR2 as SNEGSKA (reference sequence). CDR3 length equals 15 residues. The CDR3 loop reads CSADKWGIDNSPLHF. For the CDR3, the DNA is TGCAGTGCTGACAAGTGGGGGATCGATAATTCACCCCTCCACTTT.

With regard to this clonotype: A much larger clone is a single base away; this may be a read error. The CDR3 coding sequence is TGCAGCGTTGAAGGTCCAGCAAGCGAGCAGTACTTC. This sequence encodes CSVEGPASEQYF. The chain combines TRBV29-1 with TRBJ2-7, with no clear D. V lost 1 base to trimming and J lost 6 bases, with 10 bases between them. The germline V gene encodes CDR1 SQVTM and CDR2 ANQGSEA. The CDR3 runs to 12 residues.

This clonotype was recorded a few times. CDR3 coding DNA: TGTGCCAGCACCCTAACGCCCGGGTATGGCTACACCTTC. This encodes CASTLTPGYGYTF. The V gene is TRBV6-5, the J gene TRBJ1-2; no firm D call. CDR1 is MNHEY, CDR2 SVGAGI, per germline. Trimming removed 7 bases from V and 5 bases from J, with 14 bases in between. This CDR3 comprises 13 residues.

The chain uses TRBV10-3 and TRBJ1-5, with a possible D match to TRBD1 (5 bases). The germline V and J ends were trimmed by 10 bases and 0 bases, with 16 bases remaining between them. The germline V gene encodes CDR1 ENHRY and CDR2 SYGVKD. This CDR3 is built from 15 residues. The CDR3 loop is CATRERGDSNQPQHF. The CDR3 DNA reads as TGTGCCACCAGGGAGAGAGGAGATAGCAATCAGCCCCAGCATTTT.

The chain uses TRBV7-6 and TRBJ1-2, with 8 bases matching TRBD1. Germline lookup yields CDR1 SGHVS and CDR2 FNYEAQ. J lost 2 bases, V lost 5 bases, and 10 bases had no gene match. The CDR3 has 16 amino acids. For the CDR3, the DNA is TGTGCCAGCAGCGCTTCAGGGGGCGGCTTAAACTATGGCTACACCTTC. As protein: CASSASGGGLNYGYTF.

Ten or more counts support this clonotype. V is TRBV15 and J is TRBJ1-5, with 8 positions matching TRBD1. Trimming removed 3 bases from V and 0 bases from J; junction bases left unmatched: 1. CDR1 and CDR2 (germline): LNHNV, YYDKDF (reference sequence). The CDR3 is 15 residues long. CDR3 sequence reads: CATSRTGDSNQPQHF. For the CDR3, the DNA is TGTGCCACCAGCAGGACAGGGGATAGCAATCAGCCCCAGCATTTT.

This clonotype appeared once. This chain joins TRBV2 and TRBJ2-2, with D tentatively TRBD2 (6 bases). The V gene's germline CDR1 is SNHLY and CDR2 FYNNEI. The CDR3 consists of 14 residues. Trimming left V 7 bases short and J 1 base short, with 10 bases between. This chain's CDR3 is CASNYGGNTGELFF. In DNA, the CDR3 is TGTGCCAGCAACTACGGGGGGAACACCGGGGAGCTGTTTTTT.

This clonotype has a handful of counts. This sequence joins TRBV7-2 and TRBJ2-2; no firm D call. Germline V gene lookup returns CDR1 SGHTA and CDR2 FQGNSA. V shed 5 bases and J shed 0 bases, with 13 bases lying between them. This CDR3 is 16 amino acids long. CDR3 amino acids: CASSQDHPPNTGELFF. The CDR3 DNA follows: TGTGCCAGCAGCCAAGATCACCCTCCGAACACCGGGGAGCTGTTTTTT.

This clonotype was picked up many times. This sequence joins TRBV7-9 and TRBJ1-2; D not certain. Per germline, CDR1 SEHNR and CDR2 FQNEAQ (reference sequence). The V end lost 5 bases, the J end lost 3 bases, and 13 bases lay between the germline ends. This CDR3 is built from 14 residues. CDR3 sequence reads: CASSPLHLDYGYTF. The CDR3 coding sequence is TGTGCCAGCAGCCCCCTCCACCTCGACTATGGCTACACCTTC.

This clonotype has at least ten counts. The J gene is TRBJ2-5, the V gene TRBV7-9; TRBD1 matches at 7 bases. Germline lookup yields CDR1 SEHNR and CDR2 FQNEAQ (reference sequence). The CDR3 extends over 14 amino acids. The V gene end was trimmed by 3 bases and the J gene end by 5 bases; junction bases not matched to a gene: 6. CDR3 coding DNA: TGTGCCAGCAGCTTCCCCGACAGGGAGGAGACCCAGTACTTC. Translated, it gives CASSFPDREETQYF. Full variable domain (remainder filled in from reference TRBV7-9 and TRBJ2-5): DTGVSQNPRHKITKRGQNVTFRCDPISEHNRLYWYRQTLGQGPEFLTYFQNEAQLEKSRLLSDRFSAERPKGSFSTLEIQRTEQGDSAMYLCASSFPDREETQYFGPGTRLLVL.

This clonotype was seen repeatedly, ten times or more. The chain recombines TRBV7-2 with TRBJ2-7; a possible D gene is TRBD1 (6 bases). The V gene lost 3 bases and the J gene lost 6 bases, with 12 bases spanning the gap. Per germline, CDR1 SGHTA and CDR2 FQGNSA. The CDR3 extends over 13 amino acids. The CDR3 region has the DNA TGTGCCAGCAGCTTCCGGGACACCGCCGAGCAGTACTTC. It is translated as CASSFRDTAEQYF. The variable domain in full, with the rest retrieved from reference TRBV7-2 and TRBJ2-7, is GAGVSQSPSNKVTEKGKDVELRCDPISGHTALYWYRQSLGQGLEFLIYFQGNSAPDKSGLPSDRFSAERTGGSVSTLTIQRTQQEDSAVYLCASSFRDTAEQYFGPGTRLTVT.

The V and J genes are TRBV7-6 and TRBJ2-5, with TRBD2 identical over 7 bases. Trimming cost V 3 bases and J 2 bases; bases outside gene matches: 6. CDR3 size: 15 residues. Germline CDR1 reads SGHVS; CDR2 reads FNYEAQ. In DNA form, the CDR3 reads TGTGCCAGCAGCTTTACCGGTAGCGGGCAAGAGACCCAGTACTTC. As protein: CASSFTGSGQETQYF.

In this sample, this clonotype turned up a few times. The chain couples TRBV7-2 to TRBJ2-2, with D unresolved. V was trimmed by 3 bases and J by 6 bases, leaving 5 bases between them. The CDR3 is made up of 12 amino acids. CDR1 is SGHTA, CDR2 FQGNSA, per germline. This CDR3 is CASSFQAGELFF. CDR3 nucleotides: TGTGCCAGCAGCTTTCAAGCCGGGGAGCTGTTTTTT.

Written as DNA, the CDR3 is TGTGCCAGCAGTGAAGCGGAGGTCGACGAGCAGTACTTC. It is translated as CASSEAEVDEQYF. V and J are TRBV6-1 and TRBJ2-7; a weak D match, TRBD2 (5 bases). CDR1 and CDR2 (germline): MNHNS, SASEGT. The CDR3 is made up of 13 amino acids. The V gene lost 0 bases and the J gene lost 5 bases, with 8 bases spanning the gap.

This clonotype has at least ten counts. The chain is built from TRBV20-1 and TRBJ1-5; D is perhaps TRBD1 (6 bases). Germline V gene sequence: CDR1 DFQATT, CDR2 SNEGSKA (reference sequence). V dropped 5 bases and J dropped 11 bases, with 19 bases sitting between them. The CDR3 length is 13 residues. CDR3 loop: CSAAPGASGAQHF. For the CDR3, the DNA is TGCAGTGCTGCTCCGGGGGCGAGTGGGGCCCAGCATTTT.

This clonotype was observed at least ten times. The V and J genes are TRBV5-1 and TRBJ1-2; D gene uncertain. The CDR3 runs 13 residues. V lost 0 bases, J lost 3 bases, and 6 bases lay in between. Germline assignment: CDR1 SGHRS and CDR2 YFSETQ. CDR3 bases: TGCGCCAGCAGCTTGGAGCCATACTATGGCTACACCTTC. Amino acid sequence: CASSLEPYYGYTF.

Of note for this clonotype: This may stem from a read error, because a much larger clone lies one nucleotide away. This sequence joins TRBV11-2 and TRBJ1-1, with D perhaps TRBD1 (5 bases). Germline V gives CDR1 SGHAT, CDR2 FQNNGV. V was trimmed by 0 bases and J by 5 bases, leaving 13 bases between them. The CDR3 totals 15 residues. CDR3: CASSLEGLRGTEAFF. CDR3 bases: TGTGCCAGCAGCTTAGAAGGGTTAAGGGGAACTGAAGCTTTCTTT.

This chain links TRBV2 with TRBJ1-5; the match to TRBD1 covers 7 bases. V lost 5 bases and J lost 8; bases outside the gene matches: 6. CDR3 size: 13 residues. CDR1 and CDR2 from the germline V gene are SNHLY and FYNNEI. The CDR3 DNA reads TGTGCCAGCAGTAAACAGGGGTCCAAGCCCCAGCATTTT. Translation: CASSKQGSKPQHF.

The rearrangement joins TRBV6-4 to TRBJ1-2; D gene ambiguous. The length of the CDR3 is 13 residues. In germline, CDR1 is MRHNA, CDR2 SNTAGT. V lost 10 bases and J lost 3, with 15 bases in between. The CDR3: CANWGPRDYGYTF. CDR3 nucleotide sequence: TGTGCCAACTGGGGTCCAAGGGACTATGGCTACACCTTC.

This clonotype was observed at least ten times. The chain is built from TRBV2 and TRBJ2-7, with D perhaps TRBD2 (6 bases). With 9 bases removed from V and 2 bases from J, the gap between germline ends came to 14 bases. CDR3 length equals 13 residues. Germline-derived CDR1 and CDR2 are SNHLY and FYNNEI. The CDR3 nucleotides are TGTGCCAGTACGGGGGACCATACCTACGAGCAGTACTTC. This sequence encodes CASTGDHTYEQYF.

V is TRBV7-2 and J is TRBJ2-7; 8 positions match TRBD2. The germline V gene has CDR1 SGHTA and CDR2 FQGNSA. The CDR3 is 15 residues long. The V segment lost 6 bases and the J segment 6 bases; nucleotides outside the gene matches: 13. The DNA of the CDR3 is TGTGCCAGCAGTTTATATGCGGGAGGAGGTCTCGAGCAGTACTTC. Its translation is CASSLYAGGGLEQYF. The full variable domain, its missing parts supplied by reference TRBV7-2 and TRBJ2-7, is GAGVSQSPSNKVTEKGKDVELRCDPISGHTALYWYRQSLGQGLEFLIYFQGNSAPDKSGLPSDRFSAERTGGSVSTLTIQRTQQEDSAVYLCASSLYAGGGLEQYFGPGTRLTVT.

This clonotype was seen at least ten times. This sequence joins TRBV10-3 and TRBJ1-3; 9 bases fit TRBD1. J gave up 2 bases and V 9 bases, and 5 bases lay outside the gene matches. The CDR3 has 14 amino acids. Germline assignment: CDR1 ENHRY and CDR2 SYGVKD. The CDR3 is CAMTGTGTGNTIYF. As DNA, the CDR3 is TGTGCCATGACCGGGACAGGGACTGGAAACACCATATATTTT.